These 13 T cell receptor beta chains came from one sample sequenced in a study of T cells in Graves' hyperthyroidism and ophthalmopathy. Using RNA transcripts as the source, TCR beta CDR3 regions were amplified. HTBI primers were used for first-round RT-PCR of the TCR CDR3. TCRdb independently ran MiXCR on the multiplex PCR reads; one entry per CDR3 protein. The sample yields around 300,000 distinct CDR3 sequences, approximately 15% seen once. Sample: blood. These receptors were obtained from a woman in her thirties or forties with Graves' hyperthyroidism.

Comments on this clonotype: The junction departs from the called germline gene at one end, perhaps through a read error. The genes are TRBV20-1 and TRBJ2-1, with 8 bases that match TRBD2. Germline CDR1 and CDR2: DFQATT and SNEGSKA (reference sequence). This CDR3 comprises 20 residues. CDR3 DNA: TGCAGTGCAAGAGCTAGGGCTGTCCCAGCGGGAGCCCTCTCCTACAATGAGCAGTTCTTC. Protein: CSARARAVPAGALSYNEQFF.

This clonotype occurred many times. The CDR3 nucleotides are TGTGCCTGTAGCGGGGCGAACACCGGGGAGCTGTTTTTT. Amino acids: CACSGANTGELFF. This chain uses TRBV28 with TRBJ2-2, with TRBD2 matching over 8 bases. CDR3 length: 13 amino acids. The V and J ends lost 11 bases and 0 bases, in that order; junction bases with no gene match: 2. Germline lookup yields CDR1 MDHEN and CDR2 SYDVKM.

A few counts support this clonotype. CDR3 region: CASSENPNQPQHF. CDR3 nucleotide sequence: TGTGCCAGCAGTGAAAACCCGAATCAGCCCCAGCATTTT. The chain links TRBV6-1 to TRBJ1-5; D unresolved. The CDR3 runs 13 residues. Trimming left V 2 bases short and J 4 bases short, with 6 bases between. Germline V gene lookup returns CDR1 MNHNS and CDR2 SASEGT.

J is TRBJ2-3 and V is TRBV4-1; TRBD1 might be the D (5 bases). The germline V gene encodes CDR1 MGHRA and CDR2 YSYEKL. CDR3 size: 14 residues. Trimming took off 1 base at V and 3 bases at J, with 8 bases between the two ends. CDR3 DNA: TGCGCCAGCAGCCAAGTCCCAGGGACAGATACGCAGTATTTT. It codes for CASSQVPGTDTQYF.

A few counts support this clonotype. The CDR3 sequence: CASIVSRGNEQFF. As DNA, the CDR3 is TGTGCCAGCATCGTAAGCCGGGGGAATGAGCAGTTCTTC. The rearrangement joins TRBV7-9 to TRBJ2-1; tentatively, D is TRBD2 (6 bases). This CDR3 has 13 amino acids. The V and J ends lost 7 bases and 7 bases respectively, with 14 bases between them. Germline loops: CDR1 SEHNR, CDR2 FQNEAQ (reference sequence). Drawing the rest from reference TRBV7-9 and TRBJ2-1, the complete variable domain is DTGVSQNPRHKITKRGQNVTFRCDPISEHNRLYWYRQTLGQGPEFLTYFQNEAQLEKSRLLSDRFSAERPKGSFSTLEIQRTEQGDSAMYLCASIVSRGNEQFFGPGTRLTVL.

The genes are TRBV10-3 and TRBJ1-5; D uncertain. V lost 7 bases, J lost 1 base, and 11 bases lay in between. The CDR3 consists of 14 residues. CDR1 is ENHRY and CDR2 is SYGVKD in the germline V gene. CDR3 sequence (DNA): TGTGCCATCATTCGGGGAGGAAGCAATCAGCCCCAGCATTTT. It codes for CAIIRGGSNQPQHF.

The chain links TRBV7-9 to TRBJ2-7; 10 bases agree with TRBD2. This CDR3 is 14 amino acids long. V shed 6 bases, J shed 7 bases, and the junction held 9 bases outside the gene matches. From germline, CDR1 is SEHNR and CDR2 FQNEAQ (reference sequence). The CDR3 DNA sequence: TGTGCCAGCAGTATTCTAGCGGGAGCAATTGAGCAGTACTTC. Protein: CASSILAGAIEQYF.

This clonotype was detected many times. The chain has TRBV6-1 and TRBJ1-1, with D perhaps matching TRBD1 (6 bases). Germline CDR1 and CDR2: MNHNS and SASEGT. This CDR3 comprises 16 residues. Trimming took 5 bases from V and 1 from J, leaving 17 bases between them. CDR3 amino acids: CASSPNMWGANTEAFF. The CDR3 DNA reads TGTGCCAGCAGTCCTAATATGTGGGGGGCGAACACTGAAGCTTTCTTT.

This clonotype was recorded many times. The chain is built from TRBV3-1 and TRBJ1-2; no clear D. CDR1 and CDR2 from the germline V gene are LGHDT and YNNKEL (reference sequence). With 1 base removed from V and 7 bases from J, the gap between germline ends came to 7 bases. The CDR3 length is 12 residues. The CDR3 region is CASSQGLGGYTF. The CDR3 DNA reads as TGTGCCAGCAGCCAAGGCCTCGGTGGCTACACCTTC.

This sequence joins TRBV10-3 and TRBJ2-2; tentatively, D is TRBD2 (5 bases). The CDR3 has 12 amino acids. Germline V lookup: CDR1 ENHRY, CDR2 SYGVKD. The V gene lost 6 bases and the J gene lost 6 bases, with 8 bases spanning the gap. The CDR3 sequence: CAIRDSPGELFF. The DNA for the CDR3 is TGTGCCATCAGGGACTCCCCCGGGGAGCTGTTTTTT.

In its sample, this clonotype was seen many times. The V call is TRBV24-1, the J call TRBJ2-1, with no clear D. Germline V gene data show CDR1 as KGHDR and CDR2 as SFDVKD. V was pared by 3 bases and J by 7 bases, with 6 bases between. CDR3 size: 12 residues. The CDR3 DNA follows: TGTGCCACCAGTGATCTCCGGAATGAGCAGTTCTTC. As protein: CATSDLRNEQFF.

This clonotype has at least ten counts. The chain links TRBV20-1 to TRBJ2-7; 10 bases fit TRBD1. V gave up 1 base and J gave up 4 bases; unmatched junction bases: 7. Looked up from germline, CDR1 is DFQATT and CDR2 is SNEGSKA (reference sequence). The CDR3 has 15 residues. CDR3 nucleotides: TGCAGTGCTAGAGTCCAGACAGGGGGCTGGTACGAGCAGTACTTC. This gives the protein CSARVQTGGWYEQYF.

The table lists this clonotype with many counts. The genes are TRBV6-2 or TRBV6-3 and TRBJ2-1; D is undetermined. This CDR3 is 12 amino acids long. V was pared by 5 bases and J by 7 bases, with 9 bases between. CDR1 and CDR2 (germline): MNHEY, SVGEGT. The CDR3 sequence is CASSRTENEQFF. The CDR3 nucleotides are TGTGCCAGCAGTAGGACGGAAAATGAGCAGTTCTTC.